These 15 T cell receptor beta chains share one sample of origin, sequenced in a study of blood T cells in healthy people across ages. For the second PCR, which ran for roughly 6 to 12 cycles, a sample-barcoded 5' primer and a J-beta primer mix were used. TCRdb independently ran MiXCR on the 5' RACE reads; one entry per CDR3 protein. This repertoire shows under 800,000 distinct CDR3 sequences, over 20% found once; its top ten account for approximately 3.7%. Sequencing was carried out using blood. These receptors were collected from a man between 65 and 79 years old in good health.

CDR3 coding DNA: TGTGCCAGCAGCTCCCGACAGCAAGAGACCCAGTACTTC. Its protein product is CASSSRQQETQYF. The gene calls are TRBV21-1 and TRBJ2-5; TRBD1, the D gene given by the table, was not confirmed from the DNA. TRBV21-1 is a listed pseudogene. This CDR3 region has 13 residues.

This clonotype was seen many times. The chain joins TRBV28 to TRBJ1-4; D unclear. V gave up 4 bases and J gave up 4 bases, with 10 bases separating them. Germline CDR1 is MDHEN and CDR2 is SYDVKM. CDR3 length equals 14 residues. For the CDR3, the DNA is TGTGCCAGCAGTTCCGGTACAGTTAATGAAAAACTGTTTTTT. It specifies CASSSGTVNEKLFF.

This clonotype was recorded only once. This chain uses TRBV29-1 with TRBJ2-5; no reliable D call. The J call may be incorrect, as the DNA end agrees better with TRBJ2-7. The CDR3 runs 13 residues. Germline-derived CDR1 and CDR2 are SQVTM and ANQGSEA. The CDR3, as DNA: TGCAGCGTTGCCCGGGTCGGTACCTACGAGCAGTACTTC. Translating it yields CSVARVGTYEQYF.

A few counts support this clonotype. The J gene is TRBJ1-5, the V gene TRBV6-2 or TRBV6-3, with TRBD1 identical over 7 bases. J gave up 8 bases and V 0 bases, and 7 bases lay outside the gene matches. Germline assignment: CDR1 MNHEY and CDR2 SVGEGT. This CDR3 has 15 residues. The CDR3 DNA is TGTGCCAGCAGTTACTCTGACAGGGAGTTCAAGCCCCAGCATTTT. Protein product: CASSYSDREFKPQHF.

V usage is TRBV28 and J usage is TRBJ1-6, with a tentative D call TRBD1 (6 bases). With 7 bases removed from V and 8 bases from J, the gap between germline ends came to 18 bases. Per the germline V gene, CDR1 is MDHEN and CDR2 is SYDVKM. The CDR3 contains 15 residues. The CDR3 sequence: CASIDAGTPDSPLHF. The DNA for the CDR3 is TGTGCCAGCATCGATGCCGGGACACCGGATTCACCCCTCCACTTT. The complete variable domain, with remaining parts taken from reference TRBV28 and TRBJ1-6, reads DVKVTQSSRYLVKRTGEKVFLECVQDMDHENMFWYRQDPGLGLRLIYFSYDVKMKEKGDIPEGYSVSREKKERFSLILESASTNQTSMYLCASIDAGTPDSPLHFGNGTRLTVT.

CDR3 coding DNA: TGCAGTGCTAGATCGGGACTTGGCGGCTATGGCTACACCTTC. This encodes CSARSGLGGYGYTF. V usage is TRBV20-1 and J usage is TRBJ1-2; D may be TRBD1 (5 bases). The V end was cut by 2 bases, the J end by 4 bases, with 14 bases between. This CDR3 comprises 14 residues. Germline V gene sequence: CDR1 DFQATT, CDR2 SNEGSKA (reference sequence).

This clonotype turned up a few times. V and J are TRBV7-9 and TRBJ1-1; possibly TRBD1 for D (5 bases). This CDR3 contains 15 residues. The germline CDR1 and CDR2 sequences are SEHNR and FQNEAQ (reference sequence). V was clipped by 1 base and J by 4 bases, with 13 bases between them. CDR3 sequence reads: CASSLGGEGGTEAFF. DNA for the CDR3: TGTGCCAGCAGCTTAGGGGGGGAGGGAGGCACTGAAGCTTTCTTT. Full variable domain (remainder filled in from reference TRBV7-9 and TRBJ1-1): DTGVSQNPRHKITKRGQNVTFRCDPISEHNRLYWYRQTLGQGPEFLTYFQNEAQLEKSRLLSDRFSAERPKGSFSTLEIQRTEQGDSAMYLCASSLGGEGGTEAFFGQGTRLTVV.

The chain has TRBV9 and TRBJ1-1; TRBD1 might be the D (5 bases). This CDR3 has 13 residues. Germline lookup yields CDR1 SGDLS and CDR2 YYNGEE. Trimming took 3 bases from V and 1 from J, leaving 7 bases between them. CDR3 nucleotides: TGTGCCAGCAGCGCTGGACAGAACACTGAAGCTTTCTTT. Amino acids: CASSAGQNTEAFF.

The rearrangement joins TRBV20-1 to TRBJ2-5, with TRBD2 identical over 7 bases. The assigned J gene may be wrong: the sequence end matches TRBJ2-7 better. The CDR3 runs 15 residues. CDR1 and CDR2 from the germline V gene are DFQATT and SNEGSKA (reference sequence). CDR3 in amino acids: CSAQSGLTVGYEQYF. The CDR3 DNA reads TGCAGTGCTCAATCGGGACTAACTGTTGGCTACGAGCAGTACTTC.

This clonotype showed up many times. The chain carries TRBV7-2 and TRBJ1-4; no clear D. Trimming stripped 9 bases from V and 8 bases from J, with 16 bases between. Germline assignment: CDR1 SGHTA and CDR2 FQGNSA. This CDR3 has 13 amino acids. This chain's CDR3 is CASKPSGGEKLFF. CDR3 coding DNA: TGTGCCAGTAAACCTTCGGGCGGGGAAAAACTGTTTTTT.

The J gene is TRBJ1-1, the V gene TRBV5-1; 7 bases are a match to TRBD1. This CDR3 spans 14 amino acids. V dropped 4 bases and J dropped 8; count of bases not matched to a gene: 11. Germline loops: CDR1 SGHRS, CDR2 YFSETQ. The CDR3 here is CASSPGGTELEAFF. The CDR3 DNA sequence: TGCGCCAGCAGCCCGGGGGGGACAGAATTAGAAGCTTTCTTT. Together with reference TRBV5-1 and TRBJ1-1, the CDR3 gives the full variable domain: KAGVTQTPRYLIKTRGQQVTLSCSPISGHRSVSWYQQTPGQGLQFLFEYFSETQRNKGNFPGRFSGRQFSNSRSEMNVSTLELGDSALYLCASSPGGTELEAFFGQGTRLTVV.

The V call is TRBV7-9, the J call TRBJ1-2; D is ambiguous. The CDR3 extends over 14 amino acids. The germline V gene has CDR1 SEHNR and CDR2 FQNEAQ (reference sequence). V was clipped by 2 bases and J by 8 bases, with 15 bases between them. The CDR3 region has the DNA TGTGCCAGCAGCTTAAATGGGCAGGAGGGCGGCTACACCTTC. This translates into CASSLNGQEGGYTF.

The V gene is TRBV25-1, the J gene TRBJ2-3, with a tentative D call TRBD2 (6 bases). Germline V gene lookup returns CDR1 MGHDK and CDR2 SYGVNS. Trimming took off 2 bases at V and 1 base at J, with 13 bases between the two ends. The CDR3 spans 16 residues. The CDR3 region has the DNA TGTGCCAGCAGTGAAGGGAAATTAGCGGGCACAGATACGCAGTATTTT. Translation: CASSEGKLAGTDTQYF.

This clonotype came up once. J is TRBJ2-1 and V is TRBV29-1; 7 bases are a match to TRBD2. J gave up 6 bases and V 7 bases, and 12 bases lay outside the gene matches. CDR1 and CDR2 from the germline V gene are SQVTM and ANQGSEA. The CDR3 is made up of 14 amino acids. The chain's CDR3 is CSGKGSGDANEQFF. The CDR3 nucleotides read TGCAGCGGGAAAGGCAGCGGGGACGCCAATGAGCAGTTCTTC.

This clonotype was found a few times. In DNA, the CDR3 is TGTGCCAGCAGTGAATTTGAGGGTGCTAATTCACCCCTCCACTTT. Residues: CASSEFEGANSPLHF. The chain couples TRBV25-1 to TRBJ1-6, with D uncertain. The V end lost 1 base, the J end lost 6 bases, and 10 bases lay between the germline ends. The CDR3 covers 15 residues. Looked up from germline, CDR1 is MGHDK and CDR2 is SYGVNS.